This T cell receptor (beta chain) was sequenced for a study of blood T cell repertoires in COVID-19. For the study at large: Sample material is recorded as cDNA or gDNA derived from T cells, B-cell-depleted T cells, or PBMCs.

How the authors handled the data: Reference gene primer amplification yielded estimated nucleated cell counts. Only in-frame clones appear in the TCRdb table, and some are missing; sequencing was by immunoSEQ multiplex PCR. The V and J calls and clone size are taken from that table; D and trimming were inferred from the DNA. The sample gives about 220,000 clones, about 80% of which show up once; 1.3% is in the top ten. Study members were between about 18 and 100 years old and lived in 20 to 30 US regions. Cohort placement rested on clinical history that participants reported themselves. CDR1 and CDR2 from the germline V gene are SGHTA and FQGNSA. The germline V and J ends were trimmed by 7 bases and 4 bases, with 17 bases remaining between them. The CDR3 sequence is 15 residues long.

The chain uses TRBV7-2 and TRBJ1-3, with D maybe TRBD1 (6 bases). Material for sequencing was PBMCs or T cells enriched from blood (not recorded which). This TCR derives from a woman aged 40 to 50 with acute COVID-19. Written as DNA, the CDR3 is TGTGCCAGCACCCAACGAGGACAGTTCGGAAACACCATATATTTT. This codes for CASTQRGQFGNTIYF.